This is a list of T cell receptor beta chains from one sample in a study of beta chain features in type 1 diabetes. Repertoires were generated with immunoSEQ multiplex PCR, while TCRdb's copy carries only in-frame clones and drops some. The sample carries over 300,000 clones, around 7.6% recorded once. The sequenced material came from central memory CD4+ T cells from blood. The source is a woman under 30 in good health. Each CDR3 is given with its conserved first and last residue. Each record gives: J gene, V gene, D gene, clone size, CDR3 protein, CDR3 DNA. The D gene is left open where the match is weak. Part of the rows lack a size; the others show once, few, many or a class for expanded clones.

J: TRBJ2-5; V: TRBV18; D: -; size: few; CDR3: CASSPFWEETQYF; DNA: TGTGCCAGCTCACCATTCTGGGAAGAGACCCAGTACTTC
J: TRBJ2-1; V: TRBV4-1; D: -; size: few; CDR3: CASSQDRKGLNEQFF; DNA: TGCGCCAGCAGCCAAGATAGGAAGGGGCTCAATGAGCAGTTCTTC
J: TRBJ2-7; V: TRBV6-6; D: TRBD2; size: -; CDR3: CASSYRAGGRAVEQYF; DNA: TGTGCCAGCAGTTATCGAGCTGGCGGGAGGGCCGTCGAGCAGTACTTC
J: TRBJ1-2; V: TRBV4-2; D: -; size: many; CDR3: CASSQESGRDGYTF; DNA: TGTGCCAGCAGCCAAGAGTCAGGACGCGATGGCTACACCTTC
J: TRBJ1-2; V: TRBV28; D: -; size: few; CDR3: CASSWPGSLDGYTF; DNA: TGTGCCAGCAGTTGGCCCGGGTCCTTAGATGGCTACACCTTC
J: TRBJ2-3; V: TRBV6-6; D: -; size: many; CDR3: CASRHGQSDTQYF; DNA: TGTGCCAGCAGACACGGACAGTCAGATACGCAGTATTTT
J: TRBJ2-1; V: TRBV4-2; D: TRBD2; size: -; CDR3: CASSQDSVLAGYNEQFF; DNA: TGTGCCAGCAGCCAAGATTCGGTACTAGCGGGATACAATGAGCAGTTCTTC
J: TRBJ1-2; V: TRBV9; D: TRBD1; size: many; CDR3: CASSVGQGYGYTF; DNA: TGTGCCAGCAGCGTCGGACAGGGCTATGGCTACACCTTC
J: TRBJ2-7; V: TRBV20-1; D: -; size: -; CDR3: CSAPMVNEQYF; DNA: TGCAGTGCCCCAATGGTCAACGAGCAGTACTTC
J: TRBJ1-4; V: TRBV5-4; D: -; size: -; CDR3: CASSGAGTPEKLFF; DNA: TGTGCCAGCAGCGGAGCCGGGACACCTGAAAAACTGTTTTTT
J: TRBJ2-3; V: TRBV2; D: TRBD2; size: few; CDR3: CASKLLAGAEDTQYF; DNA: TGTGCCAGCAAGTTGCTAGCGGGAGCGGAAGATACGCAGTATTTT
J: TRBJ2-2; V: TRBV4-2; D: -; size: -; CDR3: CASSLSENTGELFF; DNA: TGTGCCAGCAGCCTAAGCGAGAACACCGGGGAGCTGTTTTTT
J: TRBJ1-1; V: TRBV6-5; D: TRBD1; size: few; CDR3: CASSRQGWTEAFF; DNA: TGTGCCAGCAGTCGACAGGGGTGGACTGAAGCTTTCTTT
J: TRBJ1-1; V: TRBV15; D: -; size: few; CDR3: CATSREGRNTEAFF; DNA: TGTGCCACCAGCAGAGAAGGAAGGAACACTGAAGCTTTCTTT
J: TRBJ2-7; V: TRBV6-5; D: -; size: -; CDR3: CASSRAPDSYEQYF; DNA: TGTGCCAGCAGTAGAGCCCCCGACAGCTACGAGCAGTACTTC
J: TRBJ2-5; V: TRBV11-2; D: TRBD2; size: once; CDR3: CASSPGLAAETQYF; DNA: TGTGCCAGCAGCCCAGGACTAGCGGCAGAGACCCAGTACTTC
J: TRBJ2-7; V: TRBV19; D: -; size: few; CDR3: CASKEGPSDEQYF; DNA: TGTGCCAGTAAGGAAGGACCGTCCGACGAGCAGTACTTC
J: TRBJ2-2; V: TRBV19; D: -; size: few; CDR3: CASTGATGELFF; DNA: TGTGCCAGTACAGGGGCCACCGGGGAGCTGTTTTTT
J: TRBJ2-1; V: TRBV4-1; D: TRBD1; size: few; CDR3: CASSQEADRYNEQFF; DNA: TGCGCCAGCAGCCAGGAAGCGGACAGGTACAATGAGCAGTTCTTC
J: TRBJ1-1; V: TRBV18; D: -; size: -; CDR3: CASSPTENTEAFF; DNA: TGTGCCAGCTCACCGACCGAGAACACTGAAGCTTTCTTT
J: TRBJ2-6; V: TRBV4-3; D: -; size: -; CDR3: CASSQAGARSGANVLTF; DNA: TGCGCCAGCAGCCAAGCAGGGGCGCGCTCTGGGGCCAACGTCCTGACTTTC
J: TRBJ1-4; V: TRBV4-2; D: -; size: -; CDR3: CASSQEVVKALFF; DNA: TGTGCCAGCAGCCAAGAGGTCGTAAAAGCCCTGTTTTTT
J: TRBJ2-1; V: TRBV10-3; D: -; size: -; CDR3: CASSYSGRDNEQFF; DNA: TGTGCCAGCAGTTACTCGGGGCGGGACAATGAGCAGTTCTTC
J: TRBJ2-7; V: TRBV29-1; D: TRBD2; size: -; CDR3: CSVTGTSYEQYF; DNA: TGCAGCGTTACCGGGACTAGCTACGAGCAGTACTTC
J: TRBJ2-1; V: TRBV7-2; D: -; size: -; CDR3: CASSLGPLGYEQFF; DNA: TGTGCCAGCAGCTTAGGGCCTCTGGGCTATGAGCAGTTCTTC
J: TRBJ2-7; V: TRBV2; D: TRBD2; size: few; CDR3: CASSEVRAGDGEQYF; DNA: TGTGCCAGCAGTGAAGTTAGAGCGGGGGACGGGGAGCAGTACTTC
J: TRBJ2-2; V: TRBV4-2; D: TRBD2; size: few; CDR3: CASSQAGLAGNTGELFF; DNA: TGTGCCAGCAGCCAAGCGGGACTAGCGGGGAACACCGGGGAGCTGTTTTTT
J: TRBJ2-7; V: TRBV7-2; D: TRBD2; size: few; CDR3: CASSLGLATGEQYF; DNA: TGTGCCAGCAGCTTAGGACTAGCGACGGGCGAGCAGTACTTC
J: TRBJ2-7; V: TRBV11-2; D: TRBD2; size: few; CDR3: CASSKTSGPYEQYF; DNA: TGTGCCAGCAGCAAGACTAGCGGACCCTACGAGCAGTACTTC
J: TRBJ2-1; V: TRBV7-9; D: TRBD2; size: few; CDR3: CASSETSGSYNEQFF; DNA: TGTGCCAGCAGCGAAACTAGCGGGAGCTACAATGAGCAGTTCTTC
J: TRBJ2-5; V: TRBV10-3; D: -; size: -; CDR3: CAISESVGETQYF; DNA: TGTGCCATCAGTGAGTCGGTCGGGGAGACCCAGTACTTC
J: TRBJ2-7; V: TRBV7-2; D: TRBD2; size: -; CDR3: CASSWGSGRYYEQYF; DNA: TGTGCCAGCAGCTGGGGTAGCGGGAGGTACTACGAGCAGTACTTC
J: TRBJ2-1; V: TRBV28; D: TRBD2; size: many; CDR3: CASSLYREGSNEQFF; DNA: TGTGCCAGCAGTTTATACCGGGAGGGATCCAATGAGCAGTTCTTC
J: TRBJ2-1; V: TRBV4-3; D: TRBD2; size: few; CDR3: CASSHYGRAGNEQFF; DNA: TGCGCCAGCAGCCATTACGGGAGGGCCGGTAATGAGCAGTTCTTC
J: TRBJ1-1; V: TRBV5-1; D: -; size: few; CDR3: CASSLEADTEAFF; DNA: TGCGCCAGCAGCTTGGAGGCCGACACTGAAGCTTTCTTT
J: TRBJ1-2; V: TRBV27; D: -; size: many; CDR3: CASKPRDRWGYTF; DNA: TGTGCCAGCAAGCCCCGCGACCGATGGGGCTACACCTTC
J: TRBJ1-2; V: TRBV14; D: -; size: -; CDR3: CASSLMGYGYTF; DNA: TGTGCCAGCAGCCTAATGGGCTATGGCTACACCTTC
J: TRBJ1-2; V: TRBV4-1; D: -; size: -; CDR3: CASSQNNYGYTF; DNA: TGCGCCAGCAGCCAGAATAACTATGGCTACACCTTC